The rows below give T cell receptor beta chains drawn from one sample of a study of monozygotic twins with inflammatory bowel disease. Following a re-call of the 5' RACE reads, TCRdb has one entry per CDR3 protein and lacks DNA. The sample data list approximately 400,000 distinct CDR3 sequences. The sample consisted of blood. These receptors originate from a human donor with ulcerative colitis or Crohn's disease, or a healthy co-twin of an affected twin (not recorded which). Both conserved end residues are part of each CDR3.

j_gene: TRBJ2-7
v_gene: TRBV10-3
CDR3aa: CAIRTPPQDEQYF

j_gene: TRBJ2-1
v_gene: TRBV9
CDR3aa: CASSVGSSGIYNEQFF

j_gene: TRBJ2-7
v_gene: TRBV6-2/TRBV6-3
CDR3aa: CASSYSTGGSYEQYF

j_gene: TRBJ1-5
v_gene: TRBV5-1
CDR3aa: CASSPASGNQPQHF

j_gene: TRBJ2-2
v_gene: TRBV9
CDR3aa: CASSVEGSTGELFF

j_gene: TRBJ2-7
v_gene: TRBV5-1
CDR3aa: CASSLGETTGLAGVPGSYEQYF

j_gene: TRBJ2-7
v_gene: TRBV20-1
CDR3aa: CSATGTSGRYWEQYF

j_gene: TRBJ1-1
v_gene: TRBV5-1
CDR3aa: CASSLTGSKGTEAFF

j_gene: TRBJ2-7
v_gene: TRBV5-5
CDR3aa: CASRTSGNYEQYF

j_gene: TRBJ1-2
v_gene: TRBV14
CDR3aa: CASTGRAGDYGYTF

j_gene: TRBJ2-1
v_gene: TRBV12-3/TRBV12-4
CDR3aa: CASRQIGLAGGTNEQFF

j_gene: TRBJ1-1
v_gene: TRBV18
CDR3aa: CASSGAAMSEAFF

j_gene: TRBJ2-5
v_gene: TRBV18
CDR3aa: CASSPGAPQETQYF

j_gene: TRBJ2-7
v_gene: TRBV6-5
CDR3aa: CASSYGGRGQGVPYEQYF

j_gene: TRBJ2-2
v_gene: TRBV5-1
CDR3aa: CASSEIVGGGSAGELFF

j_gene: TRBJ1-2
v_gene: TRBV6-6
CDR3aa: CASSWTGNYGYTF

j_gene: TRBJ1-1
v_gene: TRBV19
CDR3aa: CASSETRGRTEAFF